This TCR beta chain was captured in a study of blood T cell repertoires in COVID-19. Whole-study context: Sites in the United States, Italy and Spain provided acute and convalescent COVID-19 samples. T cells, B-cell-depleted T cells, or PBMCs provided the cDNA or gDNA that served as material.

Under the authors' procedure: From reference gene primer amplification, estimates of nucleated cell counts were derived. Using immunoSEQ multiplex PCR, the repertoire was profiled, and TCRdb retains in-frame clones only, with some absent. V and J calls and clone size are as listed in that table; D and trimming were resolved from the DNA. The table includes nearly 200,000 clones, approximately 90% detected once. Germline trimming cut 6 bases from V and 1 base from J; bases unmatched to any gene: 11. The CDR3 runs 17 residues. Per germline, CDR1 MNHEY and CDR2 SMNVEV (reference sequence). The chain employs TRBV27 and TRBJ2-7, with 11 bases that match TRBD2. The sequence came from a woman aged 40 to 50 who had recovered from COVID-19. The specimen was peripheral blood. The CDR3 loop reads CASRRLAGTLSSYEQYF. Here the CDR3 DNA reads TGTGCCAGCAGGAGACTAGCGGGAACCCTCTCTTCCTACGAGCAGTACTTC.